These 15 T cell receptor beta chains came from one sample sequenced in a study of blood T cells in healthy people across ages. Sample-barcoded 5' priming and a J-beta primer mix drove a second PCR of roughly 6 to 12 cycles. TCRdb re-called the 5' RACE reads through MiXCR, storing one row per CDR3 protein. The sample lists more than 1,000,000 distinct CDR3 sequences, 25% occurring once. These data were likewise used in another study, on T cells of mothers and their children.

The sample was blood. All receptors come from a girl aged 2-9 years in good health.

The chain uses TRBV11-2 and TRBJ2-5; TRBD2 agrees at 9 bases. After removal of 2 bases from V and 2 bases from J, the junction contained 12 bases not matched to a gene. CDR3 length: 18 amino acids. CDR1 is SGHAT, CDR2 FQNNGV, per germline. The CDR3: CASSLILPLAGEQETQYF. CDR3 bases: TGTGCCAGCAGCTTAATCCTCCCACTAGCGGGCGAGCAAGAGACCCAGTACTTC. Full variable domain (rest looked up from reference TRBV11-2 and TRBJ2-5): EAGVAQSPRYKIIEKRQSVAFWCNPISGHATLYWYQQILGQGPKLLIQFQNNGVVDDSQLPKDRFSAERLKGVDSTLKIQPAKLEDSAVYLCASSLILPLAGEQETQYFGPGTRLLVL.

This clonotype has only a few counts. V gene TRBV19 combines with J gene TRBJ1-6; no clear D. The CDR3 is 13 amino acids. Germline CDR1 LNHDA, CDR2 SQIVND (reference sequence). Trimming left V 6 bases short and J 6 bases short, with 9 bases between. The CDR3 DNA reads TGTGCCAGTAGAGGGAACGGTAATTCACCCCTCCACTTT. Residues: CASRGNGNSPLHF. Full variable domain (remainder filled in from reference TRBV19 and TRBJ1-6): DGGITQSPKYLFRKEGQNVTLSCEQNLNHDAMYWYRQDPGQGLRLIYYSQIVNDFQKGDIAEGYSVSREKKESFPLTVTSAQKNPTAFYLCASRGNGNSPLHFGNGTRLTVT.

This clonotype has just a few counts. The V and J genes are TRBV5-1 and TRBJ2-1; D is uncertain. This CDR3 contains 13 residues. V was cut by 0 bases and J by 6 bases, with 7 bases left in between. CDR1 and CDR2 (germline): SGHRS, YFSETQ. The CDR3 here is CASSLVVSNEQFF. For the CDR3, the DNA is TGCGCCAGCAGCTTGGTTGTCAGCAATGAGCAGTTCTTC.

The gene calls are TRBV20-1 and TRBJ2-5; D is unclear. Germline values: CDR1 DFQATT, CDR2 SNEGSKA (reference sequence). The CDR3 runs 13 residues. V lost 6 bases, J lost 2 bases, and 13 bases lay in between. The chain's CDR3 is CSAAANRQETQYF. The CDR3 DNA follows: TGCAGTGCCGCGGCGAACCGACAAGAGACCCAGTACTTC.

This chain joins TRBV28 and TRBJ1-1; D might be TRBD1 (6 bases). Trimming took 6 bases from V and 4 from J, leaving 18 bases between them. Germline V gene data show CDR1 as MDHEN and CDR2 as SYDVKM. The CDR3 spans 15 residues. The CDR3 loop reads CASSDPGQLITEAFF. CDR3 in DNA: TGTGCCAGCAGCGACCCGGGACAACTCATCACTGAAGCTTTCTTT.

The V gene is TRBV12-3 or TRBV12-4, the J gene TRBJ2-1; 12 bases match TRBD1. With V trimmed by 4 bases and J by 5 bases, 3 bases remained unmatched. There are 15 residues in the CDR3. CDR3 region: CASSSGQGADNEQFF. The CDR3 nucleotides read TGTGCCAGCAGTTCGGGACAGGGGGCTGACAATGAGCAGTTCTTC.

This clonotype was seen a few times. The rearrangement links TRBV7-2 to TRBJ1-2; 7 positions match TRBD1. The trim removed 2 bases at V and 8 bases at J, leaving 14 bases unmatched. The V gene's germline CDR1 is SGHTA and CDR2 FQGNSA. The CDR3 extends over 16 amino acids. The CDR3 sequence: CASSLLPTGVKEGYTF. The CDR3, as DNA: TGTGCCAGCAGCTTATTGCCCACAGGGGTTAAAGAAGGCTACACCTTC.

About this clonotype: A read error is likely, as this CDR3 ends without the conserved phenylalanine or tryptophan. This rearrangement joins TRBV7-3 to TRBJ2-1, with 7 bases that match TRBD1. Per the germline V gene, CDR1 is SGHTA and CDR2 is FQGTGA. The CDR3 totals 15 residues. V lost 2 bases, J lost 8 bases, and 9 bases stayed unmatched. The CDR3 DNA follows: TGTGCCAGCAGCTTACGGGACAGTGAGCAGGATGAGCAGTTCATC. Encoded protein: CASSLRDSEQDEQFI.

The chain combines TRBV20-1 with TRBJ2-5; weak D call: TRBD2 (5 bases). Germline CDR1 and CDR2: DFQATT and SNEGSKA (reference sequence). The CDR3 covers 13 residues. Trimming cost V 6 bases and J 6 bases, with 17 bases left between them. CDR3 protein: CSARRQRIKTQYF. As DNA, the CDR3 is TGCAGTGCCAGACGTCAGCGGATCAAGACCCAGTACTTC.

The CDR3 is CASRVAGVPGDTQYF. CDR3 sequence (DNA): TGTGCCAGCAGAGTTGCGGGAGTGCCCGGAGATACGCAGTATTTT. V usage is TRBV12-3 or TRBV12-4 and J usage is TRBJ2-3; 7 nucleotides line up with TRBD2. The CDR3 has 15 residues. Losses at the gene ends were 6 bases for V and 5 bases for J; bases not matched to a gene: 11.

In DNA form, the CDR3 reads TGTGCCAGCAGCCCAACCTCATGGACAGCCGAAGAGACCCAGTACTTC. This gives the protein CASSPTSWTAEETQYF. The rearrangement links TRBV7-9 to TRBJ2-5, with D possibly TRBD1 on 6 matching bases. The germline gives CDR1 SEHNR, CDR2 FQNEAQ (reference sequence). The germline V and J ends were trimmed by 5 bases and 3 bases, with 19 bases remaining between them. There are 16 residues in the CDR3.

This clonotype showed up just a few times. The V call is TRBV7-3, the J call TRBJ1-1, with a possible D match to TRBD1 (6 bases). V lost 5 bases, J lost 3 bases, and 22 bases lay in between. The germline gives CDR1 SGHTA, CDR2 FQGTGA. This CDR3 contains 17 residues. CDR3 in amino acids: CASSPRGRVRGYTEAFF. CDR3 sequence (DNA): TGTGCCAGCAGCCCAAGGGGCAGGGTAAGGGGGTACACTGAAGCTTTCTTT. Filled out from reference TRBV7-3 and TRBJ1-1, the complete variable domain reads GAGVSQTPSNKVTEKGKYVELRCDPISGHTALYWYRQSLGQGPEFLIYFQGTGAADDSGLPNDRFFAVRPEGSVSTLKIQRTERGDSAVYLCASSPRGRVRGYTEAFFGQGTRLTVV.

This chain links TRBV5-1 with TRBJ2-5; D uncertain. The CDR3 is made up of 17 amino acids. Germline CDR1 SGHRS, CDR2 YFSETQ. V dropped 0 bases and J dropped 0 bases, with 15 bases sitting between them. CDR3 sequence: CASSLGADTRDQETQYF. Here the CDR3 DNA reads TGCGCCAGCAGCTTGGGGGCAGATACCCGAGACCAAGAGACCCAGTACTTC.

The chain combines TRBV7-2 with TRBJ1-6; D might be TRBD1 (6 bases). Trimming cost V 1 base and J 13 bases, with 14 bases left between them. The CDR3 loop spans 14 amino acids. The V gene's germline CDR1 is SGHTA and CDR2 FQGNSA. The CDR3, as DNA: TGTGCCAGCAGCTTAGGGGGCAGGGGTAAGCCCCTCCACTTT. Protein sequence: CASSLGGRGKPLHF.

Turning to this clonotype: Germline is not matched at one junction end, which may reflect a read error. This chain links TRBV6-6 with TRBJ1-3; D is unclear. The CDR3 loop spans 12 amino acids. Looked up from germline, CDR1 is MNHNY and CDR2 is SVGAGI (reference sequence). The CDR3 region is CTSTDSGNTIYF. The CDR3, as DNA: TGTACCAGCACAGACTCTGGAAACACCATATATTTT.